The T cell receptor beta chain described here comes from a study of identical twins (dated by TCRdb to the mid-2010s). Context from the whole study: The study deep-sequenced TCR alpha and beta repertoires from monozygotic twins, unrelated adults of various ages and cord blood to test whether fetal clonotypes persist. To rule out contamination, the twin experiments were replicated at different times with different library preparation protocols.

Overall study outcomes, separate from this receptor: Fewer insertions were carried by abundant cord blood beta clonotypes; a weaker similar trend was observed in young adult naive repertoires, while no such trend was observed in memory repertoires. A weaker excess of twin sharing was found in beta out-of-frame sequences because the signal-to-noise ratio was lowered by fewer shared sequences. Because the same donors could not be followed over many years, conclusions were based on cross-sectional statistical analysis. Out-of-frame TCR alpha sharing in monozygotic twins was systematically underestimated by recombination models, whereas sharing between unrelated individuals was in agreement with the recombination models. Invariant T cells such as MAIT and iNKT could partly confound zero-insertion analyses, though diverse VJ usage argued against this for most clonotypes. Compared with coincidental sharing between unrelated individuals, an excess of low generation-probability sequences was observed among out-of-frame TCR alpha sequences shared between twins.

From cysteine to phenylalanine, the CDR3 is 14 amino acids long. Left in the record is the CDR3 DNA by itself, 42 bases read in frame from the first base. CDR1 and CDR2 are drawn from the germline V gene: MGHRA, YSYEKL. V is reduced by 4 bases and J by 6 bases, leaving a spacing of 15 bases between them. Preparation of the library involved 5' RACE. Sequencer: Illumina HiSeq 2000. A universal primer binding site was added through template switching, and the final cDNA carried a unique molecular identifier so that TCR cDNA molecules could be counted accurately. First-strand cDNA for TCR alpha and beta chains was synthesized from specific primers in the conserved constant-segment region. To control for contamination, every cDNA library carried two barcodes: a SMART-Mk sample barcode plus Illumina barcodes. TruSeq adapter sequences and Illumina sample barcodes were added in two successive PCR steps. The TCR alpha and beta cDNA libraries were sequenced on the Illumina HiSeq platform using custom primers. The authors' analysis ran thus. MiGEC processed the raw reads to extract unique molecular identifiers, while MiXCR was used to determine the CDR3 positions. For each individual, recombination models were inferred using an EM algorithm with the repgenHMM and IGoR tools. Shared clonotypes were analyzed with the tcR package in R, and sharing was normalized by the product of cloneset sizes. To study raw recombination without the effects of thymic and clonal selection, out-of-frame nonproductive sequences were analyzed. In-frame beta chains were kept once TCRdb had trimmed the public reads at Q25 with fastp and called clones with MiXCR. Entries are consolidated by CDR3 protein sequence, retaining the most common genes and DNA. V and J calls and clone size were set by TCRdb, not the authors. Recorded for this sample are hundreds of thousands of distinct CDR3 sequences; under 9% of them occurred a single time. The top ten clonotypes cover over 2% of the sample.

As concerns this clonotype: Its antigen remains unidentified. No base quality values were provided; no much bigger clone lies one nucleotide off.

Only healthy Caucasian donors were included. The twin cohort consisted of three pairs of female monozygotic twins, all aged roughly 18 to 29 years. Miltenyi CD45RO+ enrichment and human naive T-cell isolation kits were used to isolate memory (CD45RO+) and naive T cells from PBMC. This sample was also put to use in a study of yellow fever vaccine responses in identical twins. The second study, in turn, reports: According to the authors, the vaccine-induced T cell response in identical twins seemed to be partly convergent and partly specific to each individual. Focusing on identical twins, the study followed the T cell clones that responded to the vaccine, and did so with precision.

The sequence joins TRBV4-1 to TRBJ2-5; there is no confident call for the D gene. The material sequenced was memory (CD45RO+) T cells sorted from blood. The cell subset or site tag for this specimen amounts to: CD45RO+ enriched T cells. The TCR was taken from a woman aged 18-29 years in good health. The DNA sequence reads TGCGCCAGCAGCCCCAATCCCGGAGAGAAGACCCAGTACTTC. The translation is CASSPNPGEKTQYF.